The 25 T cell receptor beta chains below come from one sample, sequenced in a study of blood T cell repertoires in COVID-19. Clones were sequenced by immunoSEQ multiplex PCR, and TCRdb holds only the in-frame ones, with some missing. Of some 290,000 clones listed, roughly 90% were seen once; the top ten hold 2.5% to 3.5%. Material for sequencing was peripheral blood. All receptors derive from a woman aged 25 to 39 with COVID-19, enrolled during active disease.

The gene calls are TRBV5-4 and TRBJ1-1; the D gene is possibly TRBD1 (5 bases). CDR1 is SGHNT, CDR2 YYREEE, per germline (reference sequence). The CDR3 is 16 residues long. V shed 4 bases and J shed 0 bases, with 16 bases lying between them. The CDR3 region is CASSPYLTAMNTEAFF. The DNA of the CDR3 is TGTGCCAGCAGCCCCTACCTGACAGCCATGAACACTGAAGCTTTCTTT.

The chain couples TRBV11-2 to TRBJ1-1; D is unresolved. The CDR3 contains 14 residues. V lost 3 bases and J lost 1, with 9 bases in between. The germline CDR1 and CDR2 sequences are SGHAT and FQNNGV. The CDR3 sequence: CASSFSGSNTEAFF. The CDR3 nucleotides read TGTGCCAGCAGCTTCTCAGGATCGAACACTGAAGCTTTCTTT.

The rearrangement uses TRBV25-1 and TRBJ2-3, with 13 bases fitting TRBD2. CDR3 length equals 16 residues. With 5 bases clipped from V and 1 base from J, the junction kept 3 bases outside the gene matches. Per the germline V gene, CDR1 is MGHDK and CDR2 is SYGVNS. CDR3 sequence (DNA): TGTGCCAGCAGTTGGACTAGCGGGAGTGGCACAGATACGCAGTATTTT. Its protein product is CASSWTSGSGTDTQYF.

V gene TRBV18 combines with J gene TRBJ2-5, with 9 bases matching TRBD2. This CDR3 region has 17 residues. Looked up from germline, CDR1 is KGHSH and CDR2 is LQKENI. J lost 5 bases, V lost 2 bases, and 12 bases had no gene match. CDR3 in DNA: TGTGCCAGCTCACCAACGAGGTCGCGGGAGGGCCGCGAGACCCAGTACTTC. Translating it yields CASSPTRSREGRETQYF.

The chain recombines TRBV5-6 with TRBJ1-2; D is possibly TRBD1 (5 bases). V dropped 1 base and J dropped 4 bases, with 14 bases sitting between them. The CDR3 length is 15 residues. CDR1 and CDR2 from the germline V gene are SGHDT and YYEEEE. DNA of the CDR3: TGTGCCAGCAGCTTGCGCTTGGCAGGGTTCTATGGCTACACCTTC. It specifies CASSLRLAGFYGYTF.

The V and J genes are TRBV28 and TRBJ2-7, with D possibly matching TRBD2 (6 bases). CDR3 size: 14 residues. V lost 5 bases to trimming and J lost 2 bases, with 13 bases between them. Germline loops: CDR1 MDHEN, CDR2 SYDVKM. CDR3 DNA sequence: TGTGCCAGCAGTGTTTCCGGGGGTCCCTACGAGCAGTACTTC. It specifies CASSVSGGPYEQYF.

The CDR3 loop is CASSEMTGLSNQPQHF. CDR3 coding DNA: TGTGCCAGCAGTGAGATGACAGGGTTGAGCAATCAGCCCCAGCATTTT. This chain links TRBV6-1 with TRBJ1-5; 7 bases are a match to TRBD1. The V gene end was trimmed by 3 bases and the J gene end by 1 base; junction bases not matched to a gene: 6. CDR1 MNHNS and CDR2 SASEGT come from the germline V gene. The CDR3 covers 16 residues.

The V and J genes are TRBV12-5 and TRBJ2-5; TRBD2 agrees at 9 bases. Germline-derived CDR1 and CDR2 are LGHNT and FRNRAP. The J segment lost 5 bases and the V segment lost 5 bases, leaving 15 bases of the junction unmatched. The CDR3 is 17 residues long. CDR3 loop: CASGLGLKREESETQYF. CDR3 bases: TGTGCTAGTGGTCTGGGCCTCAAGCGGGAGGAGAGTGAGACCCAGTACTTC.

The chain joins TRBV5-1 to TRBJ2-7; the match to TRBD1 covers 7 bases. The J segment lost 6 bases and the V segment lost 6 bases, leaving 3 bases of the junction unmatched. There are 11 residues in the CDR3. Per germline, CDR1 SGHRS and CDR2 YFSETQ. The CDR3 DNA reads as TGCGCCAGCACCCAGGGGGTCGAGCAGTACTTC. It encodes CASTQGVEQYF.

This clone has only one observation. The rearrangement uses TRBV20-1 and TRBJ2-3; TRBD2 might be the D (6 bases). The germline V gene encodes CDR1 DFQATT and CDR2 SNEGSKA (reference sequence). Between the trimmed V and J ends, which lost 5 bases and 4 bases, there was a span of 7 bases. The CDR3 runs 11 residues. The CDR3 DNA reads as TGCAGTGCTCTAGCGTCAGATACGCAGTATTTT. Its translation is CSALASDTQYF.

This chain links TRBV29-1 with TRBJ2-1; TRBD2 matches 9 bases. The CDR3 covers 15 residues. Germline CDR1 and CDR2: SQVTM and ANQGSEA. Losses at the gene ends were 7 bases for V and 10 bases for J; bases not matched to a gene: 17. The CDR3 bases are TGCAGCGCCCACATTCCGGGACTAGCTCTGTCAGAGCAGTTCTTC. Its protein is CSAHIPGLALSEQFF.

This clone appeared a single time. The chain has TRBV19 and TRBJ1-6; 10 bases are a match to TRBD1. From germline, CDR1 is LNHDA and CDR2 SQIVND (reference sequence). Trimming cost V 0 bases and J 10 bases; bases outside gene matches: 3. This CDR3 is 15 amino acids long. CDR3 nucleotide sequence: TGTGCCAGTAGTATAGATCCGGGACAGGGGTCACCCCTCCACTTT. Translating gives CASSIDPGQGSPLHF.

This chain links TRBV29-1 with TRBJ1-1, with D maybe TRBD1 (5 bases). The V end was cut by 6 bases, the J end by 4 bases, with 24 bases between. Germline V gene sequence: CDR1 SQVTM, CDR2 ANQGSEA. The CDR3 spans 16 residues. The CDR3 nucleotides are TGCAGCGTCGTCCGCGCTTCTTCGACGGGGGGCACTGAAGCTTTCTTT. Its protein is CSVVRASSTGGTEAFF.

This clone was detected only once. V usage is TRBV5-6 and J usage is TRBJ1-2, with D unclear. The CDR3 sequence is 13 residues long. V was trimmed by 0 bases and J by 8 bases, leaving 11 bases between them. Germline CDR1 SGHDT, CDR2 YYEEEE. CDR3 sequence: CASSLDLGVGYTF. For the CDR3, the DNA is TGTGCCAGCAGCTTGGATTTGGGCGTGGGCTACACCTTC. Combining the CDR3 with reference TRBV5-6 and TRBJ1-2 gives the whole variable domain DAGVTQSPTHLIKTRGQQVTLRCSPKSGHDTVSWYQQALGQGPQFIFQYYEEEERQRGNFPDRFSGHQFPNYSSELNVNALLLGDSALYLCASSLDLGVGYTFGSGTRLTVV.

The chain combines TRBV3-1 (or the pseudogene TRBV3-2) with TRBJ2-7; D not certain. This CDR3 is built from 13 residues. Per germline, CDR1 LGHDT and CDR2 YNNKEL (reference sequence). V dropped 0 bases and J dropped 1 base, with 4 bases sitting between them. The CDR3 spells CASSQDQSYEQYF. In DNA form, the CDR3 reads TGTGCCAGCAGCCAAGATCAATCCTACGAGCAGTACTTC.

The rearrangement links TRBV19 to TRBJ1-1; D unresolved. V lost 3 bases and J 1 base, leaving 12 bases between the germline ends. From germline, CDR1 is LNHDA and CDR2 SQIVND (reference sequence). The CDR3 extends over 15 amino acids. CDR3 sequence: CASSMTTSGNTEAFF. CDR3 bases: TGTGCCAGTAGTATGACGACATCCGGGAACACTGAAGCTTTCTTT.

The chain joins TRBV28 to TRBJ2-1; no reliable D call. The V end was cut by 6 bases, the J end by 7 bases, with 13 bases between. Germline V gives CDR1 MDHEN, CDR2 SYDVKM. The CDR3 extends over 13 amino acids. Written as DNA, the CDR3 is TGTGCCAGCAGCCCAGCGATCCTTAATGAGCAGTTCTTC. It specifies CASSPAILNEQFF.

This chain uses TRBV19 with TRBJ2-1, with a weak D call TRBD2 (5 bases). V was shortened by 0 bases and J by 6 bases, with 9 bases between the two germline ends. Germline-derived CDR1 and CDR2 are LNHDA and SQIVND (reference sequence). This CDR3 comprises 14 residues. Written as DNA, the CDR3 is TGTGCCAGTAGTATAGACCCGGACTCCAATGAGCAGTTCTTC. Translation gives CASSIDPDSNEQFF. The full variable domain, rest sourced from reference TRBV19 and TRBJ2-1, is DGGITQSPKYLFRKEGQNVTLSCEQNLNHDAMYWYRQDPGQGLRLIYYSQIVNDFQKGDIAEGYSVSREKKESFPLTVTSAQKNPTAFYLCASSIDPDSNEQFFGPGTRLTVL.

V usage is TRBV5-6 and J usage is TRBJ1-6; 10 bases fit TRBD1. After removal of 3 bases from V and 7 bases from J, the junction contained 4 bases not matched to a gene. The CDR3 sequence is 15 residues long. Germline V gene lookup returns CDR1 SGHDT and CDR2 YYEEEE. The CDR3 nucleotides are TGTGCCAGCAGCTATAGGACAGGGGGAAATTCACCCCTCCACTTT. Its protein is CASSYRTGGNSPLHF.

The chain joins TRBV28 to TRBJ1-1; tentative D call: TRBD1 (5 bases). Germline CDR1 is MDHEN and CDR2 is SYDVKM. This CDR3 region has 15 residues. The germline V and J ends were trimmed by 1 base and 1 base, with 10 bases remaining between them. The DNA of the CDR3 is TGTGCCAGCAGTTTATTGACAGACGCGAACACTGAAGCTTTCTTT. Translating it yields CASSLLTDANTEAFF.

This chain connects TRBV10-3 to TRBJ1-4, with D maybe TRBD1 (5 bases). The CDR3 runs 14 residues. Germline CDR1 reads ENHRY; CDR2 reads SYGVKD. V was pared by 7 bases and J by 8 bases, with 17 bases between. The chain's CDR3 is CAITDSLPGEKLFF. The CDR3 coding sequence is TGTGCCATCACCGACTCTTTACCAGGGGAAAAACTGTTTTTT.

The gene calls are TRBV28 and TRBJ1-1; 7 nucleotides match TRBD1. The V gene's germline CDR1 is MDHEN and CDR2 SYDVKM. CDR3 length equals 12 residues. V gave up 5 bases and J gave up 8 bases; unmatched junction bases: 5. Written as DNA, the CDR3 is TGTGCCAGCAGTCCCATGGGACAGGAAGCTTTCTTT. Translating it yields CASSPMGQEAFF.

V gene TRBV15 combines with J gene TRBJ2-7; tentatively, D is TRBD2 (5 bases). Trimming left V 4 bases short and J 0 bases short, with 16 bases between. The CDR3 is made up of 16 amino acids. The germline V gene encodes CDR1 LNHNV and CDR2 YYDKDF (reference sequence). The CDR3, as DNA: TGTGCCACCAGCACCATACTAAGGAGGAGCTCCTACGAGCAGTACTTC. It yields the protein CATSTILRRSSYEQYF.

V gene TRBV27 combines with J gene TRBJ2-2, with 11 bases matching TRBD1. The CDR3 extends over 18 amino acids. V shed 0 bases, J shed 5 bases, and the junction held 8 bases outside the gene matches. Germline values: CDR1 MNHEY, CDR2 SMNVEV (reference sequence). The CDR3 DNA reads as TGTGCCAGCAGTTTATCACCGGACAGGGGGCATGGGACCGGGGAGCTGTTTTTT. Amino acid sequence: CASSLSPDRGHGTGELFF.

The gene calls are TRBV10-1 and TRBJ2-7, with 11 bases aligning to TRBD2. V lost 3 bases to trimming and J lost 4 bases; unmatched junction nucleotides: 2. Germline V lookup: CDR1 WNHNN, CDR2 SYGVQD (reference sequence). The CDR3 extends over 14 amino acids. DNA for the CDR3: TGCGCCAGCAGTGACAGGACTAGCGGGTACGAGCAGTACTTC. It codes for CASSDRTSGYEQYF.